This T cell receptor (beta chain) was sequenced in a study of blood T cell repertoires in COVID-19. Overall study: The United States, Italy and Spain provided the acute and convalescent COVID-19 samples. The cDNA or gDNA used as material had been derived from T cells, B-cell-depleted T cells, or PBMCs.

The germline V gene encodes CDR1 SGHVS and CDR2 FNYEAQ. V was trimmed by 1 base and J by 0 bases, leaving 16 bases between them. CDR3 length equals 18 residues. Only in-frame clones appear in the TCRdb table, and some are missing; sequencing was by immunoSEQ multiplex PCR. Found here are about 190,000 clones, roughly 90% of them singletons; the top ten hold roughly 6.2%. The sequencing sample was made of peripheral blood. The rearrangement uses TRBV7-6 and TRBJ1-5; a possible D gene is TRBD1 (6 bases). This receptor was identified in a woman aged 40-49 years who had recovered from COVID-19. The CDR3 is CASSLDRESPYSNQPQHF. The CDR3 DNA is TGTGCCAGCAGCTTAGACAGGGAATCCCCCTATAGCAATCAGCCCCAGCATTTT.